This entry concerns a single T cell receptor (beta chain). Its antigen remains unidentified. The data were obtained in a study of PD-1 blockade in classical Hodgkin lymphoma. Broader study findings: Newly diagnosed patients had baseline TCR diversity that was reportedly lower than that of healthy donors. Factors driving the repertoire differences, possibly disease activity or prior therapy, remain undefined.

Here immunoSEQ multiplex PCR was the method, and the copy in TCRdb shows in-frame clones only, minus some. The sample shows approximately 31,000 clones, 94% of them seen only once. This CDR3 region has 16 residues. CDR1 is SGHDT, CDR2 YYEEEE, per germline. The V gene end was trimmed by 4 bases and the J gene end by 0 bases; junction bases not matched to a gene: 4. The time point here: newly diagnosed, previously untreated cHL patient sample. Investigators turned to newly diagnosed, untreated classical Hodgkin lymphoma PBMCs for comparison. The sequencing input was peripheral blood mononuclear cells (PBMCs). The TCR originated in a human donor with classical Hodgkin lymphoma. V is TRBV5-6 and J is TRBJ2-5; 12 bases map to TRBD2. CDR3 bases: TGTGCCAGCAGCATAACTAGCGGGGGGCACCAAGAGACCCAGTACTTC. As protein: CASSITSGGHQETQYF.